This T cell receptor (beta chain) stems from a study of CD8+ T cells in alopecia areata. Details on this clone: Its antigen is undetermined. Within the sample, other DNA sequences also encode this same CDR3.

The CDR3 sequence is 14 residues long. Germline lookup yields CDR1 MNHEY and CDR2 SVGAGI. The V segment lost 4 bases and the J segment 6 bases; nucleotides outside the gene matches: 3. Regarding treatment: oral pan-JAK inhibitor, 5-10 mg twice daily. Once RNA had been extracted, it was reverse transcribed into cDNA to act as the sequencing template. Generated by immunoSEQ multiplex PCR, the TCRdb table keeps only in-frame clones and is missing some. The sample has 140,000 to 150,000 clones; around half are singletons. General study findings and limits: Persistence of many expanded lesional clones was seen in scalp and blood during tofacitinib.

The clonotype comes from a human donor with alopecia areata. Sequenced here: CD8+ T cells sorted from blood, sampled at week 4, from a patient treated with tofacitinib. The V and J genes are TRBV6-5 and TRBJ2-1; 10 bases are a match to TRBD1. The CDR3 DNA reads TGTGCCAGCAGTTCCGGGACAGGGGTCAATGAGCAGTTCTTC. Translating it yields CASSSGTGVNEQFF.